One and the same sample provided the 27 T cell receptor beta chains below, sequenced in a study of regulatory T cells in long-lasting Graves disease (dated by TCRdb to the early 2020s). In light of the paper, this sample's time point label describes: persistent/refractory GD, antithyroid drugs over 5 years with positive TRAb. For both TCR sequencing and RNA sequencing, RNA was extracted from PBMCs in TRIzol. Libraries came from multiplex PCR. Reads for this sample came from an Illumina HiSeq 4000. To build TCR beta libraries, CDR3 regions were amplified by Arm-PCR using iRepertoire HTBI primers. TCRdb reprocessed the public reads (quality trimming at Q25 with fastp, clone calling with MiXCR) and kept in-frame beta chains. Rows with one shared CDR3 protein collapse into an entry with the most common genes and DNA. Across this sample there are 300,000 to 500,000 distinct CDR3 sequences, with roughly 20% seen only once. Around 21% of the sample rests with the top ten.

Sequenced here: peripheral blood mononuclear cells (PBMCs), sampled when the disease was refractory, from a patient treated with antithyroid drugs. The receptors shown here come from a female donor with Graves disease.

The rearrangement links TRBV5-1 to TRBJ2-7; the match to TRBD1 covers 9 bases. The CDR3 is 18 amino acids. Germline assignment: CDR1 SGHRS and CDR2 YFSETQ. V trimming: 4 bases; J trimming: 3 bases; junction bases outside the gene matches: 17. CDR3 nucleotide sequence: TGCGCCAGCAGCCAGCCCGACAAATGGGACAGGGCAGGCTACGAGCAGTACTTC. This translates into CASSQPDKWDRAGYEQYF.

This clonotype was recorded many times. One junction end disagrees with the germline gene, perhaps due to a read error. V usage is TRBV5-4 and J usage is TRBJ2-5, with 7 nucleotides matching TRBD1. CDR3 size: 13 residues. Germline-derived CDR1 and CDR2 are SGHNT and YYREEE (reference sequence). The CDR3 reads CASSGTAQGTQYF. For the CDR3, the DNA is TGTGCCAGCAGCGGGACAGCTCAAGGGACCCAGTACTTC.

The chain carries TRBV20-1 and TRBJ2-2; D unresolved. The CDR3 length is 16 residues. CDR1 DFQATT and CDR2 SNEGSKA come from the germline V gene (reference sequence). Trimming removed 0 bases at V and 1 base at J, with 12 bases between. The chain's CDR3 is CSARDPDTKNTGELFF. The CDR3 nucleotides read TGCAGTGCTAGAGATCCGGATACTAAGAACACCGGGGAGCTGTTTTTT.

The V gene is TRBV13, the J gene TRBJ2-1; 9 bases fit TRBD2. The V and J ends lost 6 bases and 9 bases, in that order; junction bases with no gene match: 15. CDR1 PRHDT and CDR2 FYEKMQ come from the germline V gene (reference sequence). The CDR3 length is 16 residues. CDR3 bases: TGTGCCAGCAGTCTCGAGACTAGCGGATTGAGGGGTGAGCAGTTCTTC. It specifies CASSLETSGLRGEQFF. Complete variable domain (other parts from reference TRBV13 and TRBJ2-1): AAGVIQSPRHLIKEKRETATLKCYPIPRHDTVYWYQQGPGQDPQFLISFYEKMQSDKGSIPDRFSAQQFSDYHSELNMSSLELGDSALYFCASSLETSGLRGEQFFGPGTRLTVL.

V is TRBV4-1 and J is TRBJ2-4, with TRBD2 identical over 15 bases. The trim removed 4 bases at V and 0 bases at J, leaving 4 bases unmatched. CDR1 is MGHRA and CDR2 is YSYEKL in the germline V gene. The CDR3 is 18 residues long. CDR3 amino acids: CASSPGLAGGQAKNIQYF. In nucleotides, the CDR3 is TGCGCCAGCAGCCCGGGACTAGCGGGAGGCCAAGCCAAAAACATTCAGTACTTC.

This clonotype occurred many times. The gene calls are TRBV20-1 and TRBJ1-2; D is unclear. This CDR3 has 13 residues. Trimming pared 8 bases from V and 4 bases from J, leaving 17 bases between. The V gene's germline CDR1 is DFQATT and CDR2 SNEGSKA (reference sequence). The CDR3 DNA sequence: TGCAGTATCCCCGAAAGAGCGCGCTATGGCTACACCTTC. This sequence encodes CSIPERARYGYTF.

The V call is TRBV20-1, the J call TRBJ2-7; 7 bases align to TRBD1. With 3 bases clipped from V and 3 bases from J, the junction kept 8 bases outside the gene matches. The CDR3 covers 14 residues. Per germline, CDR1 DFQATT and CDR2 SNEGSKA (reference sequence). CDR3 DNA: TGCAGTGCTAGGATACCGGACAGGTACTACGAGCAGTACTTC. This gives the protein CSARIPDRYYEQYF.

The chain joins TRBV27 to TRBJ2-7, with TRBD1 identical over 9 bases. The CDR3 totals 16 residues. V shed 5 bases, J shed 4 bases, and the junction held 12 bases outside the gene matches. Germline lookup yields CDR1 MNHEY and CDR2 SMNVEV (reference sequence). The CDR3 DNA reads as TGTGCCAGCAGTCCTAAGAAGACAGGGGGTAAATACGAGCAGTACTTC. It encodes CASSPKKTGGKYEQYF.

This clonotype has at least ten counts. The chain has TRBV11-2 and TRBJ2-2, with 10 positions matching TRBD2. This CDR3 is built from 16 residues. From germline, CDR1 is SGHAT and CDR2 FQNNGV. Unmatched junction bases numbered 6, after V lost 4 bases and J lost 4 bases. The CDR3 here is CASSSLAGVGTGELFF. CDR3 bases: TGTGCCAGCAGCTCGCTAGCGGGAGTCGGCACCGGGGAGCTGTTTTTT. Complete variable domain (other parts from reference TRBV11-2 and TRBJ2-2): EAGVAQSPRYKIIEKRQSVAFWCNPISGHATLYWYQQILGQGPKLLIQFQNNGVVDDSQLPKDRFSAERLKGVDSTLKIQPAKLEDSAVYLCASSSLAGVGTGELFFGEGSRLTVL.

At least ten counts were recorded for this clonotype. The chain couples TRBV28 to TRBJ2-7; D might be TRBD2 (6 bases). Germline assignment: CDR1 MDHEN and CDR2 SYDVKM. The CDR3 totals 15 residues. Trimming shortened V by 6 bases and J by 1 base, and 16 bases separated the two germline ends. The CDR3, as DNA: TGTGCCAGCAGCTCAGCCGGAGGGCTTTCCTACGAGCAGTACTTC. Encoded protein: CASSSAGGLSYEQYF.

The V call is TRBV3-1, the J call TRBJ2-7, with D hard to call. Trimming took 0 bases from V and 4 from J, leaving 4 bases between them. Germline CDR1 LGHDT, CDR2 YNNKEL (reference sequence). The CDR3 totals 12 residues. The CDR3 DNA reads TGTGCCAGCAGCCAAGACCTTTACGAGCAGTACTTC. Translating gives CASSQDLYEQYF.

This clonotype was seen at least ten times. The chain links TRBV19 to TRBJ1-2; D is possibly TRBD1 (5 bases). CDR3 length equals 14 residues. Trimming removed 9 bases at V and 5 bases at J, with 19 bases between. Per the germline V gene, CDR1 is LNHDA and CDR2 is SQIVND (reference sequence). For the CDR3, the DNA is TGTGCCAGCAGGGTCGGGGAGTCGGGGTATGGCTACACCTTC. Translation gives CASRVGESGYGYTF.

This clonotype appeared a few times. The chain is built from TRBV6-1 and TRBJ2-7, with 7 bases identical to TRBD2. J gave up 4 bases and V 7 bases, and 4 bases lay outside the gene matches. This CDR3 spans 12 amino acids. CDR1 MNHNS and CDR2 SASEGT come from the germline V gene. The CDR3 region has the DNA TGTGCCAGCAAGTCTAGCGGATACGAGCAGTACTTC. Translation: CASKSSGYEQYF.

This clonotype was seen a handful of times. This sequence joins TRBV20-1 and TRBJ2-7, with 9 bases matching TRBD1. CDR1 is DFQATT and CDR2 is SNEGSKA in the germline V gene (reference sequence). Unmatched junction bases numbered 5, after V lost 6 bases and J lost 5 bases. CDR3 length: 12 residues. CDR3 bases: TGCAGTGCCCAAAGGACAGGGGACGAGCAGTACTTC. Translated: CSAQRTGDEQYF.

In its sample, this clonotype was seen many times. The chain carries TRBV20-1 and TRBJ2-5; 7 bases are a match to TRBD1. J lost 0 bases, V lost 4 bases, and 11 bases had no gene match. The CDR3 runs to 16 residues. Looked up from germline, CDR1 is DFQATT and CDR2 is SNEGSKA (reference sequence). The CDR3 is CSANPIATGHQETQYF. CDR3 bases: TGCAGTGCTAATCCGATCGCGACAGGGCACCAAGAGACCCAGTACTTC.

This clonotype was found a few times. The rearrangement joins TRBV29-1 to TRBJ1-4, with 7 bases lining up with TRBD1. The length of the CDR3 is 13 residues. The junction had 7 bases not matched to a gene; V was cut back by 6 bases and J by 6 bases. In germline, CDR1 is SQVTM, CDR2 ANQGSEA. CDR3 residues: CSVADREDEKLFF. The DNA of the CDR3 is TGCAGCGTAGCCGACAGGGAAGATGAAAAACTGTTTTTT.

V is TRBV13 and J is TRBJ2-7, with D possibly being TRBD2 (5 bases). The V end was cut by 5 bases, the J end by 0 bases, with 17 bases between. Per the germline V gene, CDR1 is PRHDT and CDR2 is FYEKMQ (reference sequence). The CDR3 is made up of 16 amino acids. CDR3 in DNA: TGTGCCAGCAGCACCCGAACGGGGTGGTCCTCCTACGAGCAGTACTTC. It translates to CASSTRTGWSSYEQYF.

This chain links TRBV13 with TRBJ2-7; TRBD2 agrees at 10 bases. The ends lost 4 bases at V and 4 bases at J; junction bases unmatched: 7. The CDR3 has 15 residues. From germline, CDR1 is PRHDT and CDR2 FYEKMQ (reference sequence). The DNA of the CDR3 is TGTGCCAGCAGCTGGACCCTAGCGGGAGCGTACGAGCAGTACTTC. Its protein is CASSWTLAGAYEQYF.

This clonotype has a count of ten or more. V and J are TRBV2 and TRBJ2-7, with 10 positions matching TRBD2. Germline CDR1 SNHLY, CDR2 FYNNEI. After removal of 6 bases from V and 0 bases from J, the junction contained 2 bases not matched to a gene. This CDR3 is 14 amino acids long. The chain's CDR3 is CASSTSGISYEQYF. CDR3 coding DNA: TGTGCCAGCAGCACTAGCGGGATCTCCTACGAGCAGTACTTC. Filled out from reference TRBV2 and TRBJ2-7, the complete variable domain reads EPEVTQTPSHQVTQMGQEVILRCVPISNHLYFYWYRQILGQKVEFLVSFYNNEISEKSEIFDDQFSVERPDGSNFTLKIRSTKLEDSAMYFCASSTSGISYEQYFGPGTRLTVT.

The chain is built from TRBV6-1 and TRBJ1-2; D remains unclear. The CDR3 consists of 10 residues. From germline, CDR1 is MNHNS and CDR2 SASEGT. The V and J ends lost 11 bases and 6 bases respectively, with 10 bases between them. The CDR3 reads CAPWGDGYTF. The DNA for the CDR3 is TGTGCCCCATGGGGTGATGGCTACACCTTC.

The rearrangement joins TRBV4-1 to TRBJ1-2; a possible D gene is TRBD1 (6 bases). In germline, CDR1 is MGHRA, CDR2 YSYEKL. The CDR3 loop spans 14 amino acids. With 1 base removed from V and 3 bases from J, the gap between germline ends came to 9 bases. The CDR3 is CASSQVTGYYGYTF. CDR3 DNA: TGCGCCAGCAGCCAAGTTACAGGGTACTATGGCTACACCTTC.

This clonotype has a count of ten or more. The V and J genes are TRBV27 and TRBJ1-1, with 10 nucleotides matching TRBD1. This CDR3 is built from 11 residues. The J segment lost 11 bases and the V segment lost 3 bases, leaving 0 bases of the junction unmatched. The germline V gene encodes CDR1 MNHEY and CDR2 SMNVEV (reference sequence). The CDR3, as DNA: TGTGCCAGCAGTTTGGGACAGGGGGCTTTCTTT. Its translation: CASSLGQGAFF.

About this clonotype itself: A much larger clone differs from this one at a single base, so this may be a read error. V and J are TRBV7-2 and TRBJ2-5; 12 bases are shared with TRBD2. The CDR3 is made up of 16 amino acids. Per germline, CDR1 SGHTA and CDR2 FQGNSA. The CDR3 DNA reads as TGTGCCGGCAGCCCAAGACTAGCGGGAGCCGGAGAGACCCAGTACTTC. This translates into CAGSPRLAGAGETQYF.

This clonotype has only a few counts. The rearrangement uses TRBV4-3 and TRBJ1-1, with D hard to call. Trimming left V 4 bases short and J 4 bases short, with 13 bases between. The CDR3 has 14 residues. The germline V gene has CDR1 LGHNA and CDR2 YSLEER. CDR3 amino acids: CASSPSGYGTEAFF. The CDR3 region has the DNA TGCGCCAGCAGCCCAAGTGGGTACGGCACTGAAGCTTTCTTT.

As to this clonotype: This may be a read error, as it is one base from a much larger clone. V is TRBV6-5 and J is TRBJ1-2, with 9 bases identical to TRBD1. Germline loops: CDR1 MNHEY, CDR2 SVGAGI. This CDR3 has 17 amino acids. V lost 4 bases to trimming and J lost 6 bases; unmatched junction nucleotides: 15. The CDR3 here is CASSSQGASSGNHGYTF. For the CDR3, the DNA is TGTGCCAGCAGTTCACAGGGGGCGAGCTCAGGAAACCATGGCTACACCTTC.

This clonotype occurred many times. V and J are TRBV27 and TRBJ2-7; D is ambiguous. The CDR3 length is 15 residues. Germline loops: CDR1 MNHEY, CDR2 SMNVEV (reference sequence). The ends were cut back, 8 bases at V and 0 bases at J, with 17 bases in the middle. CDR3 in amino acids: CASLDRVGGSYEQYF. In DNA, the CDR3 is TGTGCCAGCCTCGATAGGGTAGGCGGCTCCTACGAGCAGTACTTC.

This clonotype was observed many times. The V and J genes are TRBV28 and TRBJ2-7; perhaps TRBD1 as D (6 bases). This CDR3 has 15 residues. Germline V gene sequence: CDR1 MDHEN, CDR2 SYDVKM. V dropped 5 bases and J dropped 0 bases, with 14 bases sitting between them. CDR3: CASSPRTASSYEQYF. The CDR3 DNA is TGTGCCAGCAGTCCTCGGACAGCATCCTCCTACGAGCAGTACTTC.